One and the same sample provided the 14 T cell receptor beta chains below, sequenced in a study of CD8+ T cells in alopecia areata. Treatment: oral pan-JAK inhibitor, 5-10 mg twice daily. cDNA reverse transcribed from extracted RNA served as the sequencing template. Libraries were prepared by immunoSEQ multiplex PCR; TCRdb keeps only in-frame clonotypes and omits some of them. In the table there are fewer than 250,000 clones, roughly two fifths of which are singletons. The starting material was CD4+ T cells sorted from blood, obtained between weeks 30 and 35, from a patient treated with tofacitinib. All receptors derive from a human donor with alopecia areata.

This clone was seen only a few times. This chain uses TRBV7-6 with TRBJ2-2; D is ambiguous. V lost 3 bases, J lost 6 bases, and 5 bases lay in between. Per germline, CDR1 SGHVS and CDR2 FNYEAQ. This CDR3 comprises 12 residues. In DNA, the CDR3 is TGTGCCAGCAGCTTGTGGGCCGGGGAGCTGTTTTTT. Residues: CASSLWAGELFF.

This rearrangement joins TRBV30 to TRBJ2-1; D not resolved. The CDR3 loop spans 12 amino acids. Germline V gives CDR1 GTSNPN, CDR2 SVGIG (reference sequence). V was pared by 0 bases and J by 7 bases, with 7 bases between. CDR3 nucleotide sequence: TGTGCCTGGAGTGTTGGAAAAAATGAGCAGTTCTTC. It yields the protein CAWSVGKNEQFF.

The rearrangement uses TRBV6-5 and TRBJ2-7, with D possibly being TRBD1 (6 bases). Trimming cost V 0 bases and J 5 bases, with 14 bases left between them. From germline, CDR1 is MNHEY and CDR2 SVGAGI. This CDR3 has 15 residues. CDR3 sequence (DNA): TGTGCCAGCAGTTACTCGATGGCAGGGGTCGACGAGCAGTACTTC. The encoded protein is CASSYSMAGVDEQYF.

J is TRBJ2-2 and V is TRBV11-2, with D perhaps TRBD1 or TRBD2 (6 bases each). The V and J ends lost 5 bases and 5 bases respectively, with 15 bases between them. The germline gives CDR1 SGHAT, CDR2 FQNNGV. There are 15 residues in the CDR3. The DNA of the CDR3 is TGTGCCAGCAGCAAACAGGGCCGGGGGACCGGGGAGCTGTTTTTT. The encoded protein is CASSKQGRGTGELFF. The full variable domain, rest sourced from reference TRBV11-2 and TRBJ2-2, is EAGVAQSPRYKIIEKRQSVAFWCNPISGHATLYWYQQILGQGPKLLIQFQNNGVVDDSQLPKDRFSAERLKGVDSTLKIQPAKLEDSAVYLCASSKQGRGTGELFFGEGSRLTVL.

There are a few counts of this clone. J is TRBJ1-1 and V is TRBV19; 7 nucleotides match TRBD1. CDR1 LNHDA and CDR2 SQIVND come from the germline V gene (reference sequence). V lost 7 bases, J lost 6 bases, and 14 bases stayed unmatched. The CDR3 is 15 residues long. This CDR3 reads CASTITGAANAEAFF. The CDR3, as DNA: TGTGCCAGTACCATTACAGGGGCCGCAAATGCTGAAGCTTTCTTT. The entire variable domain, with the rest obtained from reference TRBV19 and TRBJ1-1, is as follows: DGGITQSPKYLFRKEGQNVTLSCEQNLNHDAMYWYRQDPGQGLRLIYYSQIVNDFQKGDIAEGYSVSREKKESFPLTVTSAQKNPTAFYLCASTITGAANAEAFFGQGTRLTVV.

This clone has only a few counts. In nucleotides, the CDR3 is TGTGCCAGTAGTAACGGGATCCTCATGAACACTGAAGCTTTCTTT. This sequence encodes CASSNGILMNTEAFF. This chain joins TRBV19 and TRBJ1-1, with no clear D. The germline V gene has CDR1 LNHDA and CDR2 SQIVND (reference sequence). The CDR3 loop spans 15 amino acids. Between the trimmed V and J ends, which lost 4 bases and 0 bases, there was a span of 12 bases.

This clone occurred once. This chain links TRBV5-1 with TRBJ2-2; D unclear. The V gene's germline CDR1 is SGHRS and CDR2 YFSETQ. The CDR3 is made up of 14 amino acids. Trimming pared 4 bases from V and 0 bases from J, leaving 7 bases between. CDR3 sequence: CASSPAANTGELFF. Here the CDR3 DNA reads TGCGCCAGCAGCCCTGCCGCGAACACCGGGGAGCTGTTTTTT.

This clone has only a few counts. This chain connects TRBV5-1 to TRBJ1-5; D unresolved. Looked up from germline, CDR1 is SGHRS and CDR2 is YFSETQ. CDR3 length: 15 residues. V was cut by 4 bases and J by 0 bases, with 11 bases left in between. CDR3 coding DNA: TGCGCCAGCAGCCCGCGCGGGGATAGCAATCAGCCCCAGCATTTT. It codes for CASSPRGDSNQPQHF.

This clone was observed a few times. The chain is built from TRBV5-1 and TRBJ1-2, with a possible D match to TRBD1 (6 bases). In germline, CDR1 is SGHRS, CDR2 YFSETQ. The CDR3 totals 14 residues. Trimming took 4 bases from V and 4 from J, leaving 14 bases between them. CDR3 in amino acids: CASSIGQSVYGYTF. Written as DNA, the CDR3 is TGCGCCAGCAGCATTGGACAGTCCGTCTATGGCTACACCTTC.

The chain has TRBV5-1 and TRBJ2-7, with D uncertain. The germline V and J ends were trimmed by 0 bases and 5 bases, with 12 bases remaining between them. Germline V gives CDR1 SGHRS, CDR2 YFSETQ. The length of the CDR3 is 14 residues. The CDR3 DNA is TGCGCCAGCAGCTTGGGGGCAGCCCGGAACGAGCAGTACTTC. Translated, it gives CASSLGAARNEQYF.

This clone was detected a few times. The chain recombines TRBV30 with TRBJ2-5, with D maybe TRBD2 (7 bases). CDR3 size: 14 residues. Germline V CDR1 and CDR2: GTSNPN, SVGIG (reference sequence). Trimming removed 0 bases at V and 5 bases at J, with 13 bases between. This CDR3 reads CAWSVGGALETQYF. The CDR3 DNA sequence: TGTGCCTGGAGTGTAGGGGGGGCGCTTGAGACCCAGTACTTC.

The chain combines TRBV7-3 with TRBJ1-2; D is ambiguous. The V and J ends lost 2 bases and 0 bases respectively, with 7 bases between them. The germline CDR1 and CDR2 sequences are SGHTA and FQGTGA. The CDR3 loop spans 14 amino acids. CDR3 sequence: CASSLGSANYGYTF. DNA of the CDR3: TGTGCCAGCAGCTTAGGGAGTGCTAACTATGGCTACACCTTC.

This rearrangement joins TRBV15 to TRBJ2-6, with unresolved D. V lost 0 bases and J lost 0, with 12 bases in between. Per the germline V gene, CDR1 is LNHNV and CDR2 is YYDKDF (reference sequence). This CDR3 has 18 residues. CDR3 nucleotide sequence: TGTGCCACCAGCAGAGATCTCTACAGCTACTCTGGGGCCAACGTCCTGACTTTC. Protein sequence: CATSRDLYSYSGANVLTF.

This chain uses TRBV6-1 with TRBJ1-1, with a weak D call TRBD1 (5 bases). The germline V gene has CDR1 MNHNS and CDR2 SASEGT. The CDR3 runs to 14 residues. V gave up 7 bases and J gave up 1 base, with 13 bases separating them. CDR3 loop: CASMERQKNTEAFF. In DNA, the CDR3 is TGTGCCAGCATGGAGCGACAGAAGAACACTGAAGCTTTCTTT.